Each of the 3 T cell receptor beta chains below was sequenced from the same sample in a study of tumor-infiltrating lymphocytes in primary liver carcinoma. Priming with a constant-region primer yielded TCR beta cDNA from about 480 ng total RNA. What produced the TCR beta libraries was three nested multiplex PCR rounds using slightly modified ARM-PCR. TRBV1-TRBV30 forward primers and a C-beta reverse primer were used in the first two PCR rounds, which each ran for approximately 10 cycles. Using its own MiXCR run on the multiplex PCR reads, TCRdb lists one record per CDR3 protein. Of tens of thousands of distinct CDR3 sequences in the sample, about two thirds were seen once. From unsorted bulk tissue weighing roughly 19-34 mg, DNA and RNA were co-extracted. Sequenced sample: liver tumor tissue from sampling region 4. Subset specified: tumor region T4, right-lateral pole. All receptors come from a middle-aged man with primary liver carcinoma and hepatitis B virus infection.

This clonotype has ten or more counts. The DNA of the CDR3 is TGTGCCAGCAGTTGGACAGGGGGCAACACTGAAGCTTTCTTT. Translating gives CASSWTGGNTEAFF. The chain carries TRBV6-2 or TRBV6-3 and TRBJ1-1, with 11 bases lining up with TRBD1. In germline, CDR1 is MNHEY, CDR2 SVGEGT. V trimming: 4 bases; J trimming: 2 bases; junction bases outside the gene matches: 0. CDR3 length equals 14 residues.

On this clonotype itself: The junction differs from germline at one of its ends, possibly a read error. The chain links TRBV6-5 to TRBJ2-1; D may be TRBD1 (5 bases). CDR3 length: 13 residues. From germline, CDR1 is MNHEY and CDR2 SVGAGI. This CDR3 is CDSSYSNRYEQFF. CDR3 nucleotide sequence: TGCGACAGCAGTTACTCGAATCGGTACGAGCAGTTCTTC.

This clonotype has a count of ten or more. The gene calls are TRBV30 and TRBJ2-6; perhaps TRBD2 as D (5 bases). V lost 4 bases and J 3 bases, leaving 7 bases between the germline ends. Germline CDR1 reads GTSNPN; CDR2 reads SVGIG (reference sequence). The CDR3 is 13 amino acids. The chain's CDR3 is CAWKGSGANVLTF. Here the CDR3 DNA reads TGTGCCTGGAAAGGGAGTGGGGCCAACGTCCTGACTTTC.